A selection of T cell receptor beta chains follows, all from one sample in a study of early T cells in non-severe SARS-CoV-2 infection. MiXCR was run by TCRdb on the 5' RACE reads, yielding one entry per CDR3 protein. The data contain 85,000 to 100,000 distinct CDR3 sequences, around 16% of them singletons. Specimen: whole blood, collected at baseline. These receptors all stem from an adult who was a healthcare worker with PCR-confirmed SARS-CoV-2 infection or an uninfected control (not recorded which). Each CDR3 is given with its conserved first and last residue. The order of the fields is clone size, J gene, V gene, CDR3 protein. A row's size may be missing; if present it is once, few, many or a size class.

clone_size: few; j_call: TRBJ1-1; v_call: TRBV20-1; cdr3_aa: CSARRDMNTEAFF
clone_size: -; j_call: TRBJ2-3; v_call: TRBV5-1; cdr3_aa: CASSRNWAQQDTQYF
clone_size: many; j_call: TRBJ2-7; v_call: TRBV21-1; cdr3_aa: CASSKAIHRLIPYEQYF
clone_size: -; j_call: TRBJ2-1; v_call: TRBV7-3; cdr3_aa: CASSLNPAGDNEQFF
clone_size: few; j_call: TRBJ2-1; v_call: TRBV27; cdr3_aa: CASSLHHGPYNEQFF
clone_size: few; j_call: TRBJ1-2; v_call: TRBV3-1; cdr3_aa: CASSQGVGPNYGYTF
clone_size: few; j_call: TRBJ2-1; v_call: TRBV7-9; cdr3_aa: CASTARIPNPNEQFF
clone_size: few; j_call: TRBJ2-2; v_call: TRBV6-5; cdr3_aa: CASSSDRPLVTGELFF
clone_size: -; j_call: TRBJ2-5; v_call: TRBV28; cdr3_aa: CASSSRKETQYF
clone_size: few; j_call: TRBJ2-3; v_call: TRBV7-8; cdr3_aa: CASSLGGWADTQYF
clone_size: few; j_call: TRBJ1-2; v_call: TRBV6-2/TRBV6-3; cdr3_aa: CASSNQYGYTF
clone_size: few; j_call: TRBJ2-1; v_call: TRBV11-3; cdr3_aa: CASSPGAGQGSDEQFF
clone_size: few; j_call: TRBJ1-2; v_call: TRBV10-3; cdr3_aa: CAIDRGTGGYGYTF
clone_size: few; j_call: TRBJ1-6; v_call: TRBV20-1; cdr3_aa: CSAPFRDIQNSPLHF
clone_size: -; j_call: TRBJ2-1; v_call: TRBV20-1; cdr3_aa: CSAPTPFQGPSFF
clone_size: few; j_call: TRBJ2-7; v_call: TRBV20-1; cdr3_aa: CSASPGTLVYEQYF
clone_size: few; j_call: TRBJ2-5; v_call: TRBV7-6; cdr3_aa: CASSLLTGGAGETQYF
clone_size: few; j_call: TRBJ1-5; v_call: TRBV4-3; cdr3_aa: CASSQGSWVASNQPQHF
clone_size: many; j_call: TRBJ2-3; v_call: TRBV18; cdr3_aa: CASSPTDGSTDTQYF
clone_size: -; j_call: TRBJ2-2; v_call: TRBV18; cdr3_aa: CASSQDRQNTGELFF
clone_size: -; j_call: TRBJ2-7; v_call: TRBV7-2; cdr3_aa: CASSTLAYGYKLEQYF
clone_size: -; j_call: TRBJ2-4; v_call: TRBV28; cdr3_aa: CATAGFGIQYF
clone_size: once; j_call: TRBJ1-2; v_call: TRBV20-1; cdr3_aa: CSARNYGYTF
clone_size: -; j_call: TRBJ1-5; v_call: TRBV12-3/TRBV12-4; cdr3_aa: CASSFGLRGPQHF
clone_size: many; j_call: TRBJ1-6; v_call: TRBV20-1; cdr3_aa: CSVKPPGQRNSPLHF
clone_size: -; j_call: TRBJ1-2; v_call: TRBV6-6; cdr3_aa: CASSYVLTALSYGYTF
clone_size: -; j_call: TRBJ2-2; v_call: TRBV12-3/TRBV12-4; cdr3_aa: CASSLALGDTGELFF
clone_size: many; j_call: TRBJ2-3; v_call: TRBV12-3/TRBV12-4; cdr3_aa: CASSPPGATLAANTDTQYF
clone_size: once; j_call: TRBJ1-6; v_call: TRBV5-1; cdr3_aa: CASSLDPHGQADNSPLHF
clone_size: many; j_call: TRBJ2-1; v_call: TRBV11-2; cdr3_aa: CASSLEPSGAYNEQFF